The 21 T cell receptor beta chains in this list originate from one sample, sequenced in a study of cytomegalovirus exposure and HLA in healthy donors. 13 Jbeta primers and 60 Vbeta primers were used for the PCR. Repertoires were generated with immunoSEQ multiplex PCR, while TCRdb's copy carries only in-frame clones and drops some. Of some 200,000 clones in the sample, around 86% were seen once. Sequencing was done on a sample of PBMCs. These receptors all come from a woman aged 40 to 49 in good health and CMV-seronegative.

This clone has a handful of counts. This CDR3 is CASSYSAGGAEAFF. The DNA for the CDR3 is TGTGCCAGCAGCTACTCTGCGGGGGGCGCTGAAGCTTTCTTT. The V gene is TRBV27, the J gene TRBJ1-1; a weak D match, TRBD1 (6 bases). The germline V gene has CDR1 MNHEY and CDR2 SMNVEV (reference sequence). Trimming took off 6 bases at V and 6 bases at J, with 17 bases between the two ends. The CDR3 sequence is 14 residues long.

This rearrangement joins TRBV10-1 to TRBJ1-3; weak D call: TRBD1 (6 bases). From germline, CDR1 is WNHNN and CDR2 SYGVQD (reference sequence). The CDR3 loop spans 18 amino acids. V dropped 1 base and J dropped 1 base, with 17 bases sitting between them. The CDR3 loop is CASSELFEVRGSGNTIYF. In DNA form, the CDR3 reads TGCGCCAGCAGTGAGTTATTCGAGGTCAGGGGATCTGGAAACACCATATATTTT.

This clone has only one observation. This chain links TRBV10-1 with TRBJ2-1, with D possibly TRBD1 on 6 matching bases. With 8 bases removed from V and 5 bases from J, the gap between germline ends came to 16 bases. The germline V gene has CDR1 WNHNN and CDR2 SYGVQD (reference sequence). The CDR3 is 14 amino acids. The CDR3 is CASSRQAANNEQFF. The CDR3 region has the DNA TGCGCCAGCTCGAGACAGGCCGCGAACAATGAGCAGTTCTTC.

The chain joins TRBV9 to TRBJ2-3; 15 positions agree with TRBD2. Trimming removed 3 bases from V and 4 bases from J; junction bases left unmatched: 0. Per germline, CDR1 SGDLS and CDR2 YYNGEE. This CDR3 region has 15 residues. CDR3 amino acids: CASSGTSGRADTQYF. Written as DNA, the CDR3 is TGTGCCAGCAGCGGGACTAGCGGGAGGGCAGATACGCAGTATTTT. The complete variable domain, with remaining parts taken from reference TRBV9 and TRBJ2-3, reads DSGVTQTPKHLITATGQRVTLRCSPRSGDLSVYWYQQSLDQGLQFLIQYYNGEERAKGNILERFSAQQFPDLHSELNLSSLELGDSALYFCASSGTSGRADTQYFGPGTRLTVL.

The genes are TRBV6-6 and TRBJ2-7; 8 bases line up with TRBD1. The CDR3 totals 15 residues. CDR1 and CDR2 from the germline V gene are MNHNY and SVGAGI (reference sequence). The J segment lost 6 bases and the V segment lost 6 bases, leaving 13 bases of the junction unmatched. CDR3: CASRYRRGRGGEQYF. In DNA form, the CDR3 reads TGTGCCAGCAGGTACCGCAGGGGGCGCGGTGGCGAGCAGTACTTC.

The V gene is TRBV6-5, the J gene TRBJ2-7, with a tentative D call TRBD1 (6 bases). Trimming removed 0 bases at V and 4 bases at J, with 13 bases between. CDR1 is MNHEY, CDR2 SVGAGI, per germline. The CDR3 sequence is 15 residues long. CDR3 bases: TGTGCCAGCAGTTACTCTTCACAGGGCGCTTACGAGCAGTACTTC. Encoded protein: CASSYSSQGAYEQYF.

The V and J genes are TRBV10-1 and TRBJ1-4; tentatively, D is TRBD1 (6 bases). Trimming left V 3 bases short and J 6 bases short, with 11 bases between. Germline CDR1 is WNHNN and CDR2 is SYGVQD (reference sequence). The CDR3 runs to 14 residues. CDR3 loop: CASSECGGDEKLFF. CDR3 nucleotide sequence: TGCGCCAGCAGTGAATGCGGGGGCGATGAAAAACTGTTTTTT.

CDR3 protein: CASSEPGGVYNEQFF. The CDR3 bases are TGTGCCAGCAGTGAACCAGGGGGCGTCTACAATGAGCAGTTCTTC. This rearrangement joins TRBV6-1 to TRBJ2-1; TRBD1 matches 8 bases. The length of the CDR3 is 15 residues. Unmatched junction bases numbered 3, after V lost 2 bases and J lost 3 bases. Per the germline V gene, CDR1 is MNHNS and CDR2 is SASEGT.

The DNA of the CDR3 is TGCGCCAGCAGCTCCAATCAGGGCAGATCGGGCACTGAAGCTTTCTTT. This codes for CASSSNQGRSGTEAFF. The chain uses TRBV5-1 and TRBJ1-1; TRBD1 is a possible D gene (5 bases). The germline V gene has CDR1 SGHRS and CDR2 YFSETQ. Trimming took 3 bases from V and 4 from J, leaving 19 bases between them. The CDR3 is 16 residues long.

The count of this clone is one. The J gene is TRBJ2-5, the V gene TRBV27; TRBD2 matches 12 bases. This CDR3 is built from 15 residues. The germline gives CDR1 MNHEY, CDR2 SMNVEV (reference sequence). V was pared by 6 bases and J by 3 bases, with 5 bases of the junction left unmatched. CDR3 sequence: CASRIRLAGEETQYF. The CDR3 bases are TGTGCCAGCAGGATAAGACTAGCGGGAGAAGAGACCCAGTACTTC.

The J gene is TRBJ2-1, the V gene TRBV27, with TRBD2 as a possible D gene (5 bases). This CDR3 is built from 14 residues. V lost 5 bases, J lost 3 bases, and 11 bases lay in between. Germline V gives CDR1 MNHEY, CDR2 SMNVEV (reference sequence). Written as DNA, the CDR3 is TGTGCCAGCAGTGTAGGGAGTCGCTACAATGAGCAGTTCTTC. It codes for CASSVGSRYNEQFF.

The chain carries TRBV18 and TRBJ2-4; 9 bases are shared with TRBD2. The CDR3 contains 16 residues. Germline V gene lookup returns CDR1 KGHSH and CDR2 LQKENI. With 6 bases clipped from V and 0 bases from J, the junction kept 6 bases outside the gene matches. The CDR3 nucleotides read TGTGCCAGCTCGACTAGCGGTACCCGAGCCAAAAACATTCAGTACTTC. Protein: CASSTSGTRAKNIQYF.

The CDR3 sequence is CASSSSEQQYF. For the CDR3, the DNA is TGCGCCAGCAGCTCCTCGGAGCAGCAGTACTTC. The J gene is TRBJ2-7, the V gene TRBV5-1, with no clear D. The germline V and J ends were trimmed by 3 bases and 8 bases, with 9 bases remaining between them. Germline-derived CDR1 and CDR2 are SGHRS and YFSETQ. CDR3 length: 11 residues.

This chain connects TRBV27 to TRBJ2-7; no reliable D call. The CDR3 is 14 amino acids. Germline V gene data show CDR1 as MNHEY and CDR2 as SMNVEV (reference sequence). V lost 4 bases and J lost 4, with 14 bases in between. The CDR3 region is CASSYGGPGYEQYF. CDR3 sequence (DNA): TGTGCCAGCAGTTATGGTGGGCCTGGGTACGAGCAGTACTTC.

This clone came up a few times. This chain connects TRBV6-1 to TRBJ1-1; TRBD1 agrees at 7 bases. Per germline, CDR1 MNHNS and CDR2 SASEGT. V trimming: 6 bases; J trimming: 3 bases; junction bases outside the gene matches: 4. The CDR3 is 13 residues long. CDR3 in DNA: TGTGCCAGCAGGGACAGGTATTACACTGAAGCTTTCTTT. Translated, it gives CASRDRYYTEAFF.

The rearrangement uses TRBV15 and TRBJ2-1; 8 bases fit TRBD2. Germline trimming cut 2 bases from V and 2 bases from J; bases unmatched to any gene: 5. From germline, CDR1 is LNHNV and CDR2 YYDKDF (reference sequence). This CDR3 spans 16 amino acids. The CDR3 DNA reads as TGTGCCACCAGCAGATCTCCGGGGGGGACCTACAATGAGCAGTTCTTC. Translated, it gives CATSRSPGGTYNEQFF. Full variable domain (outside the CDR3, taken from reference TRBV15 and TRBJ2-1): DAMVIQNPRYQVTQFGKPVTLSCSQTLNHNVMYWYQQKSSQAPKLLFHYYDKDFNNEADTPDNFQSRRPNTSFCFLDIRSPGLGDTAMYLCATSRSPGGTYNEQFFGPGTRLTVL.

The chain has TRBV6-6 and TRBJ2-5; D possibly corresponds to TRBD1 (6 bases). Germline V gene sequence: CDR1 MNHNY, CDR2 SVGAGI (reference sequence). Deletions cut 0 bases from V and 4 bases from J, with 12 bases between. The CDR3 sequence is 15 residues long. The chain's CDR3 is CASSYSQGRVETQYF. The CDR3 bases are TGTGCCAGCAGTTACTCGCAGGGGCGCGTAGAGACCCAGTACTTC.

The chain recombines TRBV1 with TRBJ2-5; the table's D call TRBD2 went unverified against the DNA. TRBV1 is a recognized pseudogene. This CDR3 comprises 18 residues. The CDR3 loop reads CTSSQASVTSGGSETQYF. The CDR3 region has the DNA TGCACCAGCAGCCAAGCCTCCGTGACTAGCGGGGGGTCGGAGACCCAGTACTTC.

V and J are TRBV5-1 and TRBJ1-2; no reliable D call. The germline V gene encodes CDR1 SGHRS and CDR2 YFSETQ. The CDR3 has 14 residues. The ends were cut back, 0 bases at V and 6 bases at J, with 12 bases in the middle. The CDR3 DNA reads as TGCGCCAGCAGCTTGGAGATCGCCGGGGATGGCTACACCTTC. It specifies CASSLEIAGDGYTF.

The gene calls are TRBV28 and TRBJ1-5; TRBD1 might be the D (5 bases). Trimming removed 10 bases from V and 1 base from J, with 11 bases in between. The germline CDR1 and CDR2 sequences are MDHEN and SYDVKM. This CDR3 contains 13 residues. The CDR3 protein is CATWEGSNQPQHF. The CDR3 region has the DNA TGTGCCACCTGGGAGGGGAGCAATCAGCCCCAGCATTTT.

Here the CDR3 reads CASSLTGSTRAGYTF. CDR3 DNA: TGCGCCAGCAGCTTAACAGGGAGTACTCGTGCTGGCTACACCTTC. V and J are TRBV5-1 and TRBJ1-2, with D possibly TRBD1 on 6 matching bases. The V and J ends lost 2 bases and 7 bases respectively, with 18 bases between them. There are 15 residues in the CDR3. Germline lookup yields CDR1 SGHRS and CDR2 YFSETQ. The whole variable domain, remainder taken from reference TRBV5-1 and TRBJ1-2, is KAGVTQTPRYLIKTRGQQVTLSCSPISGHRSVSWYQQTPGQGLQFLFEYFSETQRNKGNFPGRFSGRQFSNSRSEMNVSTLELGDSALYLCASSLTGSTRAGYTFGSGTRLTVV.